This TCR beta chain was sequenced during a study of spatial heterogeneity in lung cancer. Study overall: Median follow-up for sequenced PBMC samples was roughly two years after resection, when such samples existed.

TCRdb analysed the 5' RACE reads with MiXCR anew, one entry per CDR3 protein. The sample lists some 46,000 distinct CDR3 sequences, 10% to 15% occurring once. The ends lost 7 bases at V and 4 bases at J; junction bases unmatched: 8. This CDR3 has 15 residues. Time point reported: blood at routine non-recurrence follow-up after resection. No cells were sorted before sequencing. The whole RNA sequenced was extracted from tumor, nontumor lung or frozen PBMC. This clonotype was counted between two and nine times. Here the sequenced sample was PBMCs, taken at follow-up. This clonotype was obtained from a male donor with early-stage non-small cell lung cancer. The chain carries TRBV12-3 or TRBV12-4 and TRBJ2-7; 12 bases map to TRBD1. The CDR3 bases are TGTGCCAGCAACCTGGGACAGGGGGCTGTTTACGAGCAGTACTTC. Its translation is CASNLGQGAVYEQYF.